This T cell receptor (beta chain) comes out of a study of cytomegalovirus exposure and HLA in healthy donors. Whole-study findings and limits: Cytomegalovirus status was reportedly diagnosed by the classifier with high sensitivity and specificity. The study put around 180 TCR beta chains on its list as cytomegalovirus-associated.

Separate from the approximately 720-subject first cohort, the approximately 130-subject validation cohort was the one that the donors belonged to. On this clone itself: Its antigen is currently unknown.

The data were produced by immunoSEQ multiplex PCR, yet TCRdb's version contains in-frame clones alone and is incomplete. The table records hundreds of thousands of clones, roughly 84% of them present only once. Germline V lookup: CDR1 SQVTM, CDR2 ANQGSEA. The CDR3 has 10 residues. The V gene lost 4 bases and the J gene lost 8 bases, with 8 bases spanning the gap. What was sequenced was PBMCs. This sequence joins TRBV29-1 and TRBJ1-1; D gene uncertain. This receptor was identified in a young woman in good health and CMV-seropositive. CDR3 in amino acids: CSVAAGEAFF. As DNA, the CDR3 is TGCAGCGTTGCTGCCGGGGAAGCTTTCTTT.